The clone carrying this TCR beta chain was counted once. Its specificity is unknown. The junction departs from germline at one end; a sequencing error may be responsible. Measured with immunoSEQ multiplex PCR; TCRdb has only the in-frame clones, and not every one. The sample consists of 150,000 or so clones, roughly 89% of them appearing once. This sample is part of a study of cytomegalovirus exposure and HLA in healthy donors. Study as a whole: The same platform was used for the roughly 120 validation repertoires as for the 666 first-cohort repertoires, as reported in a later analysis. Study observations and caveats: The authors enumerated roughly 180 TCR beta chains as linked to cytomegalovirus. Confirmation in vitro established that a few CMV-associated chains were specific for CMV antigens. A subsequent analysis found that TCR clusters from the first cohort also tended to co-occur in the 110 or so validation repertoires, with 90% to 95% of cluster scores above 0.

Germline CDR1 SGHRS, CDR2 YFSETQ. CDR3 size: 12 residues. Material for sequencing was PBMCs. This chain links TRBV5-1 with TRBJ1-4, with D perhaps TRBD1 (6 bases). This TCR was sampled from a woman aged 18-35 years in good health and CMV-seronegative. The CDR3 DNA follows: TGCGCCAGCAGCTCCGAAGGGGGGGAGTTCGAATTT. It translates to CASSSEGGEFEF. Full variable domain (outside the CDR3, taken from reference TRBV5-1 and TRBJ1-4): KAGVTQTPRYLIKTRGQQVTLSCSPISGHRSVSWYQQTPGQGLQFLFEYFSETQRNKGNFPGRFSGRQFSNSRSEMNVSTLELGDSALYLCASSSEGGEFEFGSGTQLSVL.